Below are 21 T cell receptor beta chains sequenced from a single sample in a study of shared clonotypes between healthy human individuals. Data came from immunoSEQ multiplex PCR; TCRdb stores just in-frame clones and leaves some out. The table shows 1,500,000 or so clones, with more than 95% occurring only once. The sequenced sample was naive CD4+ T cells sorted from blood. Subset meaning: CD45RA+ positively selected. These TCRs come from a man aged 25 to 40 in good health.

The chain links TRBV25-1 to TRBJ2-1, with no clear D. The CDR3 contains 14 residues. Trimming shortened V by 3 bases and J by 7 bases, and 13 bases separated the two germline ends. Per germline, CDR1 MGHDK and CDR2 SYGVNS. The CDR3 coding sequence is TGTGCCAGCAGTGAGGTTAGGGTGGGGAATGAGCAGTTCTTC. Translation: CASSEVRVGNEQFF. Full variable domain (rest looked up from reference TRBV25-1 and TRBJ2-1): EADIYQTPRYLVIGTGKKITLECSQTMGHDKMYWYQQDPGMELHLIHYSYGVNSTEKGDLSSESTVSRIRTEHFPLTLESARPSHTSQYLCASSEVRVGNEQFFGPGTRLTVL.

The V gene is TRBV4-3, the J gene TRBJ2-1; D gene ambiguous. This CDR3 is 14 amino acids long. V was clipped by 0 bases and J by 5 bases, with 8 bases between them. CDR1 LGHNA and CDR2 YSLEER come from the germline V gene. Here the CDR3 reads CASSQDFVNNEQFF. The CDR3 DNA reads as TGCGCCAGCAGCCAAGATTTTGTAAACAATGAGCAGTTCTTC.

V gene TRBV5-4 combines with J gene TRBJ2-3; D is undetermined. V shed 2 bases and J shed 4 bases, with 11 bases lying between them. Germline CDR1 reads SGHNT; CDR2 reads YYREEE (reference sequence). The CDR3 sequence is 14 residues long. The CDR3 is CASSLGYAADTQYF. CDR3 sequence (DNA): TGTGCCAGCAGCTTAGGATACGCTGCAGATACGCAGTATTTT.

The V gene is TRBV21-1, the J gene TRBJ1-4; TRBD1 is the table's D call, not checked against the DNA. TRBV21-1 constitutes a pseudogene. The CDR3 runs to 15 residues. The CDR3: CASSKGTEPNEKLFF. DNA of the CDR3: TGTGCCAGCAGCAAAGGGACAGAACCTAATGAAAAACTGTTTTTT.

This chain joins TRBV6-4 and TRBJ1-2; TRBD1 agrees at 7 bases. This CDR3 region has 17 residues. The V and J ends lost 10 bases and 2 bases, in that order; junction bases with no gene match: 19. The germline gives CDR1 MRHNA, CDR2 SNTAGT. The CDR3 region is CATMGRTGDTLNYGYTF. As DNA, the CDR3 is TGTGCCACCATGGGAAGGACAGGAGACACTTTGAACTATGGCTACACCTTC.

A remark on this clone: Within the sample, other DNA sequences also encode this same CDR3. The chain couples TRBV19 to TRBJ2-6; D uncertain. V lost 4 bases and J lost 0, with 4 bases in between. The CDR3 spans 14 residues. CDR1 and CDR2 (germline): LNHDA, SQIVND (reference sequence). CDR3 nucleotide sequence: TGTGCCAGTAGTAGGTTCTCTGGGGCCAACGTCCTGACTTTC. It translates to CASSRFSGANVLTF.

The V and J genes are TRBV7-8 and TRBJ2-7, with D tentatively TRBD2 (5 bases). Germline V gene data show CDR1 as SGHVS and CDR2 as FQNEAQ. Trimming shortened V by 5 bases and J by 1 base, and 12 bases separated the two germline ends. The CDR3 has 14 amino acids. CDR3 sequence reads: CASSPGMDSYEQYF. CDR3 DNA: TGTGCCAGCAGCCCCGGGATGGATTCCTACGAGCAGTACTTC.

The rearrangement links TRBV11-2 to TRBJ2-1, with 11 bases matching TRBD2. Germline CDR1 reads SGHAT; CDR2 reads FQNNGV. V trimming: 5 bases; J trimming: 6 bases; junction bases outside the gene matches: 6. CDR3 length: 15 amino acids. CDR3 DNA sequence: TGTGCCAGCAGCCCAAGACTAGCGGGAATCAATGAGCAGTTCTTC. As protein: CASSPRLAGINEQFF.

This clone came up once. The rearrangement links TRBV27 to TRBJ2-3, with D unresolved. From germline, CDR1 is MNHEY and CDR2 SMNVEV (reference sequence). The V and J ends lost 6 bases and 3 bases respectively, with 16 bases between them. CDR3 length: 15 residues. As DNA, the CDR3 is TGTGCCAGCAGCCAATGGGATACAGCGACAGATACGCAGTATTTT. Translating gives CASSQWDTATDTQYF.

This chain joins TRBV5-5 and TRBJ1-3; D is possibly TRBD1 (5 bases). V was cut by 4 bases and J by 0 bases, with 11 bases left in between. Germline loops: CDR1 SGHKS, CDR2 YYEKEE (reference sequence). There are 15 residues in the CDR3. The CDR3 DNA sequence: TGTGCCAGCAGCCGGGGGGATTACTCTGGAAACACCATATATTTT. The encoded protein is CASSRGDYSGNTIYF.

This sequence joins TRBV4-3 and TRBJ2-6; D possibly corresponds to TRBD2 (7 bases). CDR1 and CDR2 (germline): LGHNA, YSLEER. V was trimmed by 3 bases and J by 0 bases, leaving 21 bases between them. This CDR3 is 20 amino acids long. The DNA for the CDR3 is TGCGCCAGCAGCCACCCAGCGGGGTCGGGGGCCAGCTCTGGGGCCAACGTCCTGACTTTC. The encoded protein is CASSHPAGSGASSGANVLTF.

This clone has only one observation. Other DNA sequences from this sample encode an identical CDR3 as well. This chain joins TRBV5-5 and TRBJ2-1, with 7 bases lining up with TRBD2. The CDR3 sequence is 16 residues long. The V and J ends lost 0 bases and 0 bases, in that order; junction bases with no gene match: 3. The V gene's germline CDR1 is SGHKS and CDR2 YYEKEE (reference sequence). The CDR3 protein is CASSLAGGSSYNEQFF. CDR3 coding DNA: TGTGCCAGCAGCTTGGCCGGGGGGAGCTCCTACAATGAGCAGTTCTTC.

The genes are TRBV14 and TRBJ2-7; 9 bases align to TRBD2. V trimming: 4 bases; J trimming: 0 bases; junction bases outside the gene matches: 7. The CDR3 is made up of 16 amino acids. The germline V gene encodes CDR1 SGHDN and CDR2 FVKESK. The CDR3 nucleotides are TGTGCCAGCAGCCCAATCGGCGGGAGGGCCTCCTACGAGCAGTACTTC. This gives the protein CASSPIGGRASYEQYF.

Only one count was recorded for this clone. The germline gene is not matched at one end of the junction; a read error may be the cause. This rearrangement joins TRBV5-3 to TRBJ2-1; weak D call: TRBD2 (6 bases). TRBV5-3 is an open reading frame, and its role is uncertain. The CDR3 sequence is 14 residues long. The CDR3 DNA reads TGTGCCAGCAGCTTGGTTCCGGGAGAAAATGAGCAGTTCTTC. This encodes CASSLVPGENEQFF.

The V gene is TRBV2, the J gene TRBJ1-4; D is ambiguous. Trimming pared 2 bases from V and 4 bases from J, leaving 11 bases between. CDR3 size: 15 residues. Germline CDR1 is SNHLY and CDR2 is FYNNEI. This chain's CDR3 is CASSEMGWNNEKLFF. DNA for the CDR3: TGTGCCAGCAGTGAAATGGGATGGAATAATGAAAAACTGTTTTTT.

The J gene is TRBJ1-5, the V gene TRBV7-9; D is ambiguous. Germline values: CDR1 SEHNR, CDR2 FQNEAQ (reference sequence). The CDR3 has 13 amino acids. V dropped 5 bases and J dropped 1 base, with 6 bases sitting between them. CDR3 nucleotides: TGTGCCAGCAGCGCCCTAAGCAATCAGCCCCAGCATTTT. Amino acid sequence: CASSALSNQPQHF.

The CDR3 nucleotides read TGTGCCAGCAGCTTAGGGGGGCGGGCGGGGGAGACCCAGTACTTC. It is translated as CASSLGGRAGETQYF. The J gene is TRBJ2-5, the V gene TRBV7-9; D is tentatively TRBD1 or TRBD2 (6 bases each). Trimming left V 1 base short and J 5 bases short, with 14 bases between. The germline V gene encodes CDR1 SEHNR and CDR2 FQNEAQ (reference sequence). There are 15 residues in the CDR3.

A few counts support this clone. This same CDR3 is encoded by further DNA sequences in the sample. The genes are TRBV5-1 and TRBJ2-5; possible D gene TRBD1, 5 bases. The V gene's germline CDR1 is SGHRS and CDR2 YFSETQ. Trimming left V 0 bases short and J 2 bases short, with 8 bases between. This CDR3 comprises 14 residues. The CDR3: CASSLAAGQETQYF. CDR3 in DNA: TGCGCCAGCAGCTTGGCCGCAGGGCAAGAGACCCAGTACTTC.

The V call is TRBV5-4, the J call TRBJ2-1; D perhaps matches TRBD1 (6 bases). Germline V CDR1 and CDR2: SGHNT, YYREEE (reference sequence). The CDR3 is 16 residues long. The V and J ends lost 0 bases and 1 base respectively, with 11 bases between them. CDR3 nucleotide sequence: TGTGCCAGCAGCTTGGTTGGGGGCCCGTCCTACAATGAGCAGTTCTTC. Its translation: CASSLVGGPSYNEQFF.

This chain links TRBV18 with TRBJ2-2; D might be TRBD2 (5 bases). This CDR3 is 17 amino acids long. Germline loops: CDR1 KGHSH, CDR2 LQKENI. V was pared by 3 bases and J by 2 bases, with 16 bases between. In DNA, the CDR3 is TGTGCCAGCTCACCTAAAACCTCGGCGGGTAACACCGGGGAGCTGTTTTTT. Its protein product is CASSPKTSAGNTGELFF.

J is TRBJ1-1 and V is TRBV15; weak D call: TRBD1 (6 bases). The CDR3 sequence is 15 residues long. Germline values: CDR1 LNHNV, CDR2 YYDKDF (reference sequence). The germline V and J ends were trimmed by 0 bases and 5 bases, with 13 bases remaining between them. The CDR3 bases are TGTGCCACCAGCAGAGATCGGCAGGGGCGGACTGAAGCTTTCTTT. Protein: CATSRDRQGRTEAFF.